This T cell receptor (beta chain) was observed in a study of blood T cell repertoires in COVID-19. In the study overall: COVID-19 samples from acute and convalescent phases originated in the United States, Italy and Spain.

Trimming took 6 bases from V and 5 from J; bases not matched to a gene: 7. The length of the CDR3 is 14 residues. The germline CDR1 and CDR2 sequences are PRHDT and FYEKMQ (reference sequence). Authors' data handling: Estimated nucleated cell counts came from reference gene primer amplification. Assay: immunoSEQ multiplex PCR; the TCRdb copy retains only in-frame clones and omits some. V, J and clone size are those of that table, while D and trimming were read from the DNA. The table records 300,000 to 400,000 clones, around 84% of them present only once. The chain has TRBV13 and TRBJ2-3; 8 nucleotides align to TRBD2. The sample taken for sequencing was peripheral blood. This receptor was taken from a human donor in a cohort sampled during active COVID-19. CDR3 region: CASSVGLAGDTQYF. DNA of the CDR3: TGTGCCAGCAGTGTTGGTCTAGCGGGAGATACGCAGTATTTT.